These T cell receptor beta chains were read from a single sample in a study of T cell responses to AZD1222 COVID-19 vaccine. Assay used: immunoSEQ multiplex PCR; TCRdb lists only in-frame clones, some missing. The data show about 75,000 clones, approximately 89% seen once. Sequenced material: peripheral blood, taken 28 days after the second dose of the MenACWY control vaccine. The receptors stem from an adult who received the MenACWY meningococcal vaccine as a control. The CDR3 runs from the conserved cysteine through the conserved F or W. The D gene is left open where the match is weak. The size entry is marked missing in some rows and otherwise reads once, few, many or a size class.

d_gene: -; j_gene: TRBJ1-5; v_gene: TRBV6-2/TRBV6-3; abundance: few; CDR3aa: CASSDPDQPQHF; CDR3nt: TGTGCCAGCAGTGACCCCGATCAGCCCCAGCATTTT
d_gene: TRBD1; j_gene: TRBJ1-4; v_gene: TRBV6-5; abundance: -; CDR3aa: CASARGRDEKLFF; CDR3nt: TGTGCCAGCGCAAGGGGGCGCGATGAAAAACTGTTTTTT
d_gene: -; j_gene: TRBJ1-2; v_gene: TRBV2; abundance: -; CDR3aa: CASSRNNYGYTF; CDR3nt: TGTGCCAGCTCAAGGAACAACTATGGCTACACCTTC
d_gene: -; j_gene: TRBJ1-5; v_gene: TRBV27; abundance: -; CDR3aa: CASSYRISQPQHF; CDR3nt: TGTGCCAGCAGTTACCGGATTAGTCAGCCCCAGCATTTT
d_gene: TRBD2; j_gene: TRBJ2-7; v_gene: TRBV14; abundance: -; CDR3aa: CASRRGGGGLYEQYF; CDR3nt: TGTGCCAGCAGGCGGGGGGGTGGAGGCCTCTACGAGCAGTACTTC
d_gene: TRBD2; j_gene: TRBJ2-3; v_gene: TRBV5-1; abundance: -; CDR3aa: CASSLGGGDYTDTQYF; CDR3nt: TGCGCCAGCAGCTTGGGCGGGGGGGATTACACAGATACGCAGTATTTT
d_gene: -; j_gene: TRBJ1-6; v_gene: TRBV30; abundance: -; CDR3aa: CAWKAGDGSPLHF; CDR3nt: TGTGCCTGGAAGGCGGGGGATGGTTCACCCCTCCACTTT
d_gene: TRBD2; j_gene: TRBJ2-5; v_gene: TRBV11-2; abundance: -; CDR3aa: CASSLTSGGAETQYF; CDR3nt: TGTGCCAGCAGCTTGACTAGCGGGGGGGCGGAGACCCAGTACTTC
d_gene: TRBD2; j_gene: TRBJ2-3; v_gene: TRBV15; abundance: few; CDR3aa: CATSRERGGTDTQYF; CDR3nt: TGTGCCACCAGCAGAGAGCGGGGGGGCACAGATACGCAGTATTTT
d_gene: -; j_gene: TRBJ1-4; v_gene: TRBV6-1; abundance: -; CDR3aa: CASSEAKSNEKLFF; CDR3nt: TGTGCCAGCAGTGAAGCCAAAAGCAATGAAAAACTGTTTTTT
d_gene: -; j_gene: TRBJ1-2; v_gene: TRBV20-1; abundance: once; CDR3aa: CSASRGGYGYTF; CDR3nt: TGCAGTGCTAGTAGGGGGGGCTATGGCTACACCTTC
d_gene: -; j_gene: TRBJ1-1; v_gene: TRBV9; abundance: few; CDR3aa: CASSVGGQSYGANTEAFF; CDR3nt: TGTGCCAGCAGCGTAGGAGGTCAGTCCTACGGTGCGAACACTGAAGCTTTCTTT
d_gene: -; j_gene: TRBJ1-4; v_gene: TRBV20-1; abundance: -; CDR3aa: CSASTQGDEKLFF; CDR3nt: TGCAGTGCTAGTACCCAGGGTGATGAAAAACTGTTTTTT
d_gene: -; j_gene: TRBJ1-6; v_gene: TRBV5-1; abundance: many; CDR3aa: CASSLGTAYNSPLHF; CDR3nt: TGCGCCAGCAGCTTGGGGACAGCATATAATTCACCCCTCCACTTT
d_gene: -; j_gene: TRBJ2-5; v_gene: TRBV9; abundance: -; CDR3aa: CASTRGGATETQYF; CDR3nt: TGTGCCAGCACCAGAGGGGGGGCCACAGAGACCCAGTACTTC
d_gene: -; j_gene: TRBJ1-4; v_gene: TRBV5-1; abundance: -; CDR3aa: CASSLEAGTNEKLFF; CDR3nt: TGCGCCAGCAGCTTGGAGGCTGGGACTAATGAAAAACTGTTTTTT
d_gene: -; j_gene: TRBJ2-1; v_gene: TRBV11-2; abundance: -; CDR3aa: CASSSRDTSYNEQFF; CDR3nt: TGTGCCAGCAGCAGCCGGGACACCTCCTACAATGAGCAGTTCTTC
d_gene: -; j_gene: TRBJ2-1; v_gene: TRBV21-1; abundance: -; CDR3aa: CASSNPTPPYNEQFF; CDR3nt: TGTGCCAGCAGCAACCCGACCCCACCTTACAATGAGCAGTTCTTC
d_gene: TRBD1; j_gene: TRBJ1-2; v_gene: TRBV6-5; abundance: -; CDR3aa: CASSYSLSGQGDGYTF; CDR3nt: TGTGCCAGCAGTTACTCGCTAAGTGGACAGGGGGATGGCTACACCTTC
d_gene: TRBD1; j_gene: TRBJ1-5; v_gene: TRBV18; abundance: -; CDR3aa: CASSPPGTGIGSNQPQHF; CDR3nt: TGTGCCAGCTCACCACCGGGGACAGGAATCGGGAGCAATCAGCCCCAGCATTTT